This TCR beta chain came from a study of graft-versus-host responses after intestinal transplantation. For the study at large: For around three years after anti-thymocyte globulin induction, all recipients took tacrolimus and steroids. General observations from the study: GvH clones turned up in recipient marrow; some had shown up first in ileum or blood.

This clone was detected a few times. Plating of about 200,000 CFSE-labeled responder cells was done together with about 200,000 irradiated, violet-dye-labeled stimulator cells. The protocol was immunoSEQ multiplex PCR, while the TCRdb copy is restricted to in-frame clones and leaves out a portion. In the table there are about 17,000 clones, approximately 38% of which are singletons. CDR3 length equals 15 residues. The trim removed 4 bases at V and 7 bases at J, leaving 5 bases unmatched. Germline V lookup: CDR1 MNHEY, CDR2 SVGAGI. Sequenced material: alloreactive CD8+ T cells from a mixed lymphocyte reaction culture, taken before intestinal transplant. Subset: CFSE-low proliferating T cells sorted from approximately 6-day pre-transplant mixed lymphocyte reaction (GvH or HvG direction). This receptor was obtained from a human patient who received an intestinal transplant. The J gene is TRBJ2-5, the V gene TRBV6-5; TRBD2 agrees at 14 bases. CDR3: CASSWGLAGEGTQYF. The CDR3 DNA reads TGTGCCAGCAGTTGGGGACTAGCGGGAGAGGGGACCCAGTACTTC.